A single sample gave rise to the 32 T cell receptor beta chains below, sequenced in a study of blood T cell repertoires in COVID-19 (TCRdb year 2020). The library was built by means of the immunoSEQ multiplex PCR assay. This immuneACCESS table, as held by TCRdb, lists in-frame sequences with V and J called but not all clones. Of the missing ones, under half trace to an unresolved V gene in checked studies; the others have no known cause. Across this sample there are 150,000 to 200,000 clones, with about 80% seen only once. The top ten clones comprise 26% of the sample. The specimen sequenced was peripheral blood. Source of these receptors: a woman in her sixties or seventies with acute or convalescent COVID-19.

The chain couples TRBV6-5 to TRBJ2-3; D uncertain. Germline V gives CDR1 MNHEY, CDR2 SVGAGI. V was pared by 3 bases and J by 2 bases, with 12 bases between. CDR3 size: 15 residues. This CDR3 is CASSYLAVLTDTQYF. In DNA form, the CDR3 reads TGTGCCAGCAGTTATTTGGCGGTACTCACAGATACGCAGTATTTT.

The genes are TRBV2 and TRBJ1-1; a weak D match, TRBD1 (6 bases). CDR3 size: 15 residues. The V gene's germline CDR1 is SNHLY and CDR2 FYNNEI. V gave up 6 bases and J gave up 4 bases, with 18 bases separating them. The CDR3 loop is CASSRDVTGGTEAFF. CDR3 sequence (DNA): TGTGCCAGCAGCCGAGACGTGACAGGAGGCACTGAAGCTTTCTTT.

The rearrangement links TRBV2 to TRBJ2-1, with TRBD2 identical over 10 bases. V lost 6 bases to trimming and J lost 9 bases; unmatched junction nucleotides: 8. The CDR3 has 14 residues. Germline CDR1 and CDR2: SNHLY and FYNNEI. For the CDR3, the DNA is TGTGCCAGCAGAGTTCTAGCGGGAGTGGGTGAGCAGTTCTTC. It specifies CASRVLAGVGEQFF.

The chain couples TRBV20-1 to TRBJ2-2; 9 nucleotides match TRBD2. V lost 3 bases, J lost 7 bases, and 9 bases stayed unmatched. CDR3 size: 15 residues. The germline gives CDR1 DFQATT, CDR2 SNEGSKA (reference sequence). The CDR3 bases are TGCAGTGCTAGTAGCAGCGGGAGGACTGTCGGGGAGCTGTTTTTT. This translates into CSASSSGRTVGELFF.

This rearrangement joins TRBV3-1 (or the pseudogene TRBV3-2) to TRBJ2-4; maybe TRBD2 (6 bases). The V gene's germline CDR1 is LGHDT and CDR2 YNNKEL (reference sequence). The ends were cut back, 0 bases at V and 10 bases at J, with 10 bases in the middle. CDR3 length: 13 residues. In DNA form, the CDR3 reads TGTGCCAGCAGCCAAGATCTACTAGCAATTCAGTACTTC. As protein: CASSQDLLAIQYF.

This sequence joins TRBV19 and TRBJ2-7; 8 positions match TRBD2. The V gene end was trimmed by 3 bases and the J gene end by 1 base; junction bases not matched to a gene: 8. The V gene's germline CDR1 is LNHDA and CDR2 SQIVND (reference sequence). CDR3 size: 16 residues. The chain's CDR3 is CASSMSSGTISYEQYF. The CDR3 bases are TGTGCCAGTAGTATGAGTAGCGGGACGATTTCCTACGAGCAGTACTTC.

V is TRBV5-1 and J is TRBJ2-2; 8 nucleotides agree with TRBD2. V was clipped by 0 bases and J by 7 bases; unmatched bases: 5. This CDR3 has 15 residues. Looked up from germline, CDR1 is SGHRS and CDR2 is YFSETQ. CDR3 in DNA: TGCGCCAGCAGCTTGGTTAGCGGGATGTTCGGGGAGCTGTTTTTT. This sequence encodes CASSLVSGMFGELFF.

This clone has just one count. The chain links TRBV10-3 to TRBJ1-5; 7 bases line up with TRBD1. Germline V gene data show CDR1 as ENHRY and CDR2 as SYGVKD. Trimming removed 2 bases from V and 5 bases from J; junction bases left unmatched: 0. This CDR3 spans 13 amino acids. CDR3 bases: TGTGCCATCAGTGAGACAGGGGATCAGCCCCAGCATTTT. It yields the protein CAISETGDQPQHF.

The rearrangement links TRBV7-9 to TRBJ1-5; 7 bases map to TRBD1. The CDR3 is 15 amino acids. Germline assignment: CDR1 SEHNR and CDR2 FQNEAQ (reference sequence). V shed 1 base and J 3 bases; nucleotides not matched to a gene: 3. The CDR3 here is CASSLGDSDNQPQHF. The CDR3 DNA sequence: TGTGCCAGCAGCTTAGGGGACAGCGACAATCAGCCCCAGCATTTT.

This clone showed up just once. The chain carries TRBV29-1 and TRBJ2-4; 11 nucleotides line up with TRBD1. V was pared by 4 bases and J by 9 bases, with 8 bases of the junction left unmatched. This CDR3 spans 14 amino acids. In germline, CDR1 is SQVTM, CDR2 ANQGSEA. The CDR3 coding sequence is TGCAGCGTTGTCCGGGACAGGGGGATCAGCATTCAGTACTTC. This gives the protein CSVVRDRGISIQYF.

CDR3 bases: TGTGCCAGCAGCCAAGGTCCAGGGGCCCAAGAGACCCAGTACTTC. Its translation: CASSQGPGAQETQYF. The chain links TRBV3-1 (or the pseudogene TRBV3-2) to TRBJ2-5; D perhaps matches TRBD1 (6 bases). Between the trimmed V and J ends, which lost 1 base and 1 base, there was a span of 10 bases. CDR1 and CDR2 (germline): LGHDT, YNNKEL (reference sequence). The CDR3 is made up of 15 amino acids.

This chain connects TRBV29-1 to TRBJ2-1; 8 bases agree with TRBD2. V trimming: 2 bases; J trimming: 6 bases; junction bases outside the gene matches: 18. The germline V gene encodes CDR1 SQVTM and CDR2 ANQGSEA. There are 18 residues in the CDR3. The CDR3 region has the DNA TGCAGCGTTGAATGGATAACCGAGCGGGAGTGGTTCATCAATGAGCAGTTCTTC. Encoded protein: CSVEWITEREWFINEQFF.

The chain links TRBV18 to TRBJ2-1; 11 bases match TRBD1. Looked up from germline, CDR1 is KGHSH and CDR2 is LQKENI. The CDR3 is 18 residues long. V lost 4 bases, J lost 0 bases, and 8 bases stayed unmatched. CDR3 region: CASSRGQGADASYNEQFF. CDR3 DNA sequence: TGTGCCAGCTCACGTGGACAGGGGGCGGACGCCTCCTACAATGAGCAGTTCTTC.

The chain employs TRBV10-3 and TRBJ2-1; 7 bases are shared with TRBD2. With V trimmed by 5 bases and J by 5 bases, 6 bases remained unmatched. Germline lookup yields CDR1 ENHRY and CDR2 SYGVKD. The CDR3 is made up of 14 amino acids. The CDR3 coding sequence is TGTGCCATCAGTAGCGGGACGTCCAACAATGAGCAGTTCTTC. Protein sequence: CAISSGTSNNEQFF.

The chain uses TRBV19 and TRBJ1-6; D perhaps matches TRBD1 (6 bases). Looked up from germline, CDR1 is LNHDA and CDR2 is SQIVND (reference sequence). This CDR3 spans 12 amino acids. Between the trimmed V and J ends, which lost 6 bases and 12 bases, there was a span of 12 bases. CDR3 amino acids: CASRQGNEPLHF. As DNA, the CDR3 is TGTGCCAGTAGGCAGGGGAACGAACCCCTCCACTTT.

The V call is TRBV10-3, the J call TRBJ2-1, with 13 positions matching TRBD2. J gave up 6 bases and V 6 bases, and 5 bases lay outside the gene matches. The CDR3 is 15 amino acids. Germline V CDR1 and CDR2: ENHRY, SYGVKD. CDR3 nucleotide sequence: TGTGCCATCAGGACCGGACTAGCGGGGGCCAATGAGCAGTTCTTC. The encoded protein is CAIRTGLAGANEQFF.

The chain is built from TRBV3-1 (or the pseudogene TRBV3-2) and TRBJ1-4; D call uncertain. The V end lost 1 base, the J end lost 4 bases, and 7 bases lay between the germline ends. This CDR3 has 14 amino acids. Germline V gene sequence: CDR1 LGHDT, CDR2 YNNKEL (reference sequence). CDR3 in amino acids: CASSQAAVNEKLFF. Here the CDR3 DNA reads TGTGCCAGCAGCCAAGCCGCGGTTAATGAAAAACTGTTTTTT.

The gene calls are TRBV2 and TRBJ1-6; 7 bases map to TRBD1. Germline V gene data show CDR1 as SNHLY and CDR2 as FYNNEI. V lost 4 bases to trimming and J lost 10 bases; unmatched junction nucleotides: 10. The CDR3 runs 15 residues. CDR3 bases: TGTGCCAGCAGTGTACAGGGGCCGTCGATATCACCCCTCCACTTT. Its protein product is CASSVQGPSISPLHF.

This clone was seen once. V and J are TRBV10-3 and TRBJ2-6; a weak D match, TRBD1 (5 bases). The CDR3 has 18 residues. CDR1 is ENHRY and CDR2 is SYGVKD in the germline V gene. The germline V and J ends were trimmed by 2 bases and 2 bases, with 16 bases remaining between them. The CDR3 nucleotides read TGTGCCATCAGTGAGCCCAAGGGGCCCATAGCTGGGGCCAACGTCCTGACTTTC. Translation: CAISEPKGPIAGANVLTF.

This chain connects TRBV6-6 to TRBJ1-5, with a weak D call TRBD1 (6 bases). From germline, CDR1 is MNHNY and CDR2 SVGAGI (reference sequence). The CDR3 has 14 amino acids. The V end was cut by 7 bases, the J end by 1 base, with 11 bases between. This chain's CDR3 is CASTRDISNQPQHF. CDR3 sequence (DNA): TGTGCCAGCACCCGGGACATAAGCAATCAGCCCCAGCATTTT.

This sequence joins TRBV3-1 (or the pseudogene TRBV3-2) and TRBJ1-2; D may be TRBD1 (6 bases). The CDR3 has 14 residues. Germline-derived CDR1 and CDR2 are LGHDT and YNNKEL (reference sequence). Trimming stripped 4 bases from V and 3 bases from J, with 12 bases between. In nucleotides, the CDR3 is TGTGCCAGCAGCCCCCCCGCAGGGGACTATGGCTACACCTTC. Its protein product is CASSPPAGDYGYTF.

This clone was recorded once. V usage is TRBV5-4 and J usage is TRBJ2-3; TRBD1 is a possible D gene (5 bases). V was clipped by 5 bases and J by 0 bases, with 13 bases between them. Looked up from germline, CDR1 is SGHNT and CDR2 is YYREEE (reference sequence). This CDR3 spans 15 amino acids. For the CDR3, the DNA is TGTGCCAGCAGTCGACAGAGCGAAAGCACAGATACGCAGTATTTT. This encodes CASSRQSESTDTQYF.

The rearrangement uses TRBV3-1 (or the pseudogene TRBV3-2) and TRBJ1-1; D gene unclear. Trimming removed 0 bases at V and 8 bases at J, with 10 bases between. The CDR3 runs 13 residues. CDR1 is LGHDT, CDR2 YNNKEL, per germline (reference sequence). The CDR3 DNA reads as TGTGCCAGCAGCCAAGAGGTCGCCCAGGAAGCTTTCTTT. Its translation is CASSQEVAQEAFF.

The chain uses TRBV15 and TRBJ2-3, with 7 bases matching TRBD1. V shed 5 bases and J 5 bases; nucleotides not matched to a gene: 13. The CDR3 consists of 16 residues. Germline V gene sequence: CDR1 LNHNV, CDR2 YYDKDF (reference sequence). DNA of the CDR3: TGTGCCACCAGCCGAGGGGGCGGTGAAGTTATAGATACGCAGTATTTT. Encoded protein: CATSRGGGEVIDTQYF.

The chain joins TRBV1 to TRBJ2-7; TRBD2, the table's D call, was not compared with the DNA. TRBV1 is a pseudogene segment. The CDR3 is 20 amino acids. CDR3 in amino acids: CTSSQDWASGRPTPSYEQYF. CDR3 bases: TGCACCAGCAGCCAAGATTGGGCTAGCGGGAGGCCCACCCCCTCCTACGAGCAGTACTTC.

This chain links TRBV5-1 with TRBJ2-4; D perhaps matches TRBD1 (6 bases). Germline loops: CDR1 SGHRS, CDR2 YFSETQ. The CDR3 runs to 14 residues. Trimming took 4 bases from V and 4 from J, leaving 12 bases between them. The CDR3 sequence is CASSPGHRKNIQYF. CDR3 DNA: TGCGCCAGCAGCCCGGGACACAGGAAAAACATTCAGTACTTC.

The chain combines TRBV30 with TRBJ2-5; D is uncertain. The germline CDR1 and CDR2 sequences are GTSNPN and SVGIG (reference sequence). The V end lost 0 bases, the J end lost 5 bases, and 16 bases lay between the germline ends. The CDR3 length is 15 residues. This CDR3 reads CAWSVSSLPLETQYF. CDR3 DNA: TGTGCCTGGAGTGTCTCATCCCTACCTCTCGAGACCCAGTACTTC.

Only a few counts were recorded for this clone. The genes are TRBV7-2 and TRBJ1-1, with 9 bases identical to TRBD1. J was trimmed by 11 bases and V by 2 bases; bases with no gene match: 3. The germline V gene encodes CDR1 SGHTA and CDR2 FQGNSA. This CDR3 is built from 12 residues. CDR3 amino acids: CASSLRTGVAFF. The DNA for the CDR3 is TGTGCCAGCAGCTTAAGGACAGGGGTGGCTTTCTTT.

The gene calls are TRBV19 and TRBJ2-1; 9 bases map to TRBD2. CDR3 length: 15 amino acids. Germline V gene sequence: CDR1 LNHDA, CDR2 SQIVND (reference sequence). Unmatched junction bases numbered 5, after V lost 4 bases and J lost 4 bases. The CDR3 loop is CASSTGLAQYNEQFF. CDR3 in DNA: TGTGCCAGTAGTACTGGACTAGCGCAGTACAATGAGCAGTTCTTC.

This clone came up once. This chain links TRBV2 with TRBJ1-1, with 9 nucleotides matching TRBD1. The junction had 11 bases not matched to a gene; V was cut back by 5 bases and J by 1 base. Per the germline V gene, CDR1 is SNHLY and CDR2 is FYNNEI. The CDR3 is 17 amino acids. The CDR3 DNA follows: TGTGCCAGCAGTAAGCCGGGACAGGGCCGATGGAACACTGAAGCTTTCTTT. Protein sequence: CASSKPGQGRWNTEAFF.

This clone was seen a few times. The genes are TRBV5-1 and TRBJ2-7, with TRBD2 identical over 8 bases. The CDR3 is made up of 15 amino acids. The V segment lost 0 bases and the J segment 5 bases; nucleotides outside the gene matches: 7. From germline, CDR1 is SGHRS and CDR2 YFSETQ. CDR3 DNA: TGCGCCAGCAGCTTGGGCCTCGGGAGGGATGACGAGCAGTACTTC. This translates into CASSLGLGRDDEQYF.

This clone was seen a few times. Other DNA variants within this sample encode the same CDR3. The chain has TRBV11-2 and TRBJ2-5; D possibly corresponds to TRBD2 (6 bases). Looked up from germline, CDR1 is SGHAT and CDR2 is FQNNGV. This CDR3 comprises 12 residues. Trimming took off 6 bases at V and 4 bases at J, with 9 bases between the two ends. CDR3 coding DNA: TGTGCCAGCAGTAGTAGCGGAGAGACCCAGTACTTC. Amino acid sequence: CASSSSGETQYF.